The rows below give T cell receptor beta chains drawn from one sample of a study of T cells in Graves' hyperthyroidism and ophthalmopathy. TCRdb independently ran MiXCR on the multiplex PCR reads; one entry per CDR3 protein. The sample contains about 520,000 distinct CDR3 sequences, 24% of which appear only once. Material for sequencing was blood. These receptors all stem from a woman aged 25 to 39 with Graves' ophthalmopathy. The CDR3 runs from the conserved cysteine through the conserved F or W. Each record gives: J gene, V gene, clone size, D gene, CDR3 protein, CDR3 DNA. A D gene is named only where the DNA matches it firmly. The size of a clone is reported for some rows only, either as once, few or many, or as a class for expanded clones.

j_call: TRBJ2-2; v_call: TRBV15; clone_size: -; d_call: -; cdr3_aa: CATGTANTGELFF; cdr3_nt: TGTGCCACCGGGACGGCGAACACCGGGGAGCTGTTTTTT
j_call: TRBJ1-1; v_call: TRBV7-2; clone_size: many; d_call: -; cdr3_aa: CASSIQGNPNTEAFF; cdr3_nt: TGTGCCAGCAGCATCCAAGGGAATCCCAACACTGAAGCTTTCTTT
j_call: TRBJ2-2; v_call: TRBV6-1; clone_size: -; d_call: -; cdr3_aa: CASTSRSDSTNTGELFF; cdr3_nt: TGTGCCAGCACCTCAAGGTCGGACAGTACGAACACCGGGGAGCTGTTTTTT
j_call: TRBJ1-1; v_call: TRBV6-2/TRBV6-3; clone_size: -; d_call: -; cdr3_aa: CASRQDGERAEAFF; cdr3_nt: TGTGCCAGCAGACAAGACGGAGAACGAGCCGAAGCTTTCTTT
j_call: TRBJ2-2; v_call: TRBV6-1; clone_size: -; d_call: -; cdr3_aa: CASSEAVSTNTGELFF; cdr3_nt: TGTGCCAGCAGTGAAGCAGTCTCAACGAACACCGGGGAGCTGTTTTTT
j_call: TRBJ1-5; v_call: TRBV12-3/TRBV12-4; clone_size: -; d_call: -; cdr3_aa: CASTSQRGPQHF; cdr3_nt: TGTGCCAGCACCAGCCAGAGGGGGCCCCAGCATTTT
j_call: TRBJ2-7; v_call: TRBV12-3/TRBV12-4; clone_size: -; d_call: -; cdr3_aa: CASSPGSPPEYEQYF; cdr3_nt: TGTGCCAGCAGTCCGGGATCTCCACCAGAGTACGAGCAGTACTTC
j_call: TRBJ1-2; v_call: TRBV12-3/TRBV12-4; clone_size: many; d_call: -; cdr3_aa: CASSFPGANYGYTF; cdr3_nt: TGTGCCAGCAGTTTTCCCGGGGCAAACTATGGCTACACCTTC
j_call: TRBJ2-2; v_call: TRBV9; clone_size: few; d_call: -; cdr3_aa: CASSPRVRQTYTGELFF; cdr3_nt: TGTGCCAGCAGCCCCCGAGTGAGACAGACCTACACCGGGGAGCTGTTTTTT
j_call: TRBJ1-1; v_call: TRBV4-1; clone_size: -; d_call: -; cdr3_aa: CASSHRDGLNTEAFF; cdr3_nt: TGCGCCAGCAGCCATCGGGACGGACTGAACACTGAAGCTTTCTTT
j_call: TRBJ1-4; v_call: TRBV5-1; clone_size: many; d_call: TRBD1; cdr3_aa: CASSAGQEEGKLFF; cdr3_nt: TGCGCCAGCAGCGCGGGACAGGAGGAAGGAAAACTGTTTTTT
j_call: TRBJ1-3; v_call: TRBV12-3/TRBV12-4; clone_size: few; d_call: -; cdr3_aa: CASSHEGIGNTIYF; cdr3_nt: TGTGCCAGCAGCCATGAGGGTATTGGAAACACCATATATTTT
j_call: TRBJ1-2; v_call: TRBV5-8; clone_size: -; d_call: -; cdr3_aa: CASSLWGAKGYTF; cdr3_nt: TGTGCCAGCAGCTTGTGGGGGGCGAAAGGCTACACCTTC
j_call: TRBJ1-2; v_call: TRBV6-1; clone_size: -; d_call: -; cdr3_aa: CASSKQGFGGYTF; cdr3_nt: TGTGCCAGCAGTAAACAGGGATTCGGTGGCTACACCTTC
j_call: TRBJ1-2; v_call: TRBV10-3; clone_size: many; d_call: -; cdr3_aa: CAISESTSYGYTF; cdr3_nt: TGTGCCATCAGTGAGTCGACAAGCTATGGCTACACCTTC
j_call: TRBJ1-1; v_call: TRBV20-1; clone_size: many; d_call: -; cdr3_aa: CSATGTTNPEAFF; cdr3_nt: TGCAGTGCTACCGGGACAACAAACCCTGAAGCTTTCTTT
j_call: TRBJ2-6; v_call: TRBV6-1; clone_size: many; d_call: -; cdr3_aa: CASSGAGLPSGANVLTF; cdr3_nt: TGTGCCAGCAGTGGGGCGGGACTTCCCTCTGGGGCCAACGTCCTGACTTTC
j_call: TRBJ2-2; v_call: TRBV6-4; clone_size: few; d_call: TRBD2; cdr3_aa: CASSDRLAGEAGELFF; cdr3_nt: TGTGCCAGCAGTGACCGACTAGCGGGAGAGGCCGGGGAGCTGTTTTTT
j_call: TRBJ2-5; v_call: TRBV19; clone_size: many; d_call: TRBD2; cdr3_aa: CASSRGLDQETQYF; cdr3_nt: TGTGCCAGTAGCCGAGGACTAGACCAAGAGACCCAGTACTTC
j_call: TRBJ1-2; v_call: TRBV28; clone_size: many; d_call: TRBD1; cdr3_aa: CASSHDGTGLNYGYTF; cdr3_nt: TGTGCCAGCAGCCACGACGGGACAGGGCTTAACTATGGCTACACCTTC
j_call: TRBJ1-1; v_call: TRBV9; clone_size: many; d_call: -; cdr3_aa: CASSVGSTNTEAFF; cdr3_nt: TGTGCCAGCAGCGTAGGCAGCACGAACACTGAAGCTTTCTTT
j_call: TRBJ1-2; v_call: TRBV4-1; clone_size: -; d_call: -; cdr3_aa: CASSQETSLTNVGYGYTF; cdr3_nt: TGCGCCAGCAGCCAAGAGACTTCTCTTACCAATGTAGGCTATGGCTACACCTTC
j_call: TRBJ2-7; v_call: TRBV28; clone_size: many; d_call: -; cdr3_aa: CASSPPGQTYEQYF; cdr3_nt: TGTGCCAGCTCACCACCCGGACAGACCTACGAGCAGTACTTC
j_call: TRBJ1-2; v_call: TRBV9; clone_size: many; d_call: TRBD1; cdr3_aa: CASSVDTYGTGGYTF; cdr3_nt: TGTGCCAGCAGCGTAGACACCTACGGGACAGGTGGCTACACCTTC
j_call: TRBJ2-1; v_call: TRBV2; clone_size: few; d_call: TRBD1; cdr3_aa: CASTPSTGTGANEQFF; cdr3_nt: TGTGCCAGCACCCCTTCGACCGGGACAGGGGCCAATGAGCAGTTCTTC
j_call: TRBJ1-2; v_call: TRBV2; clone_size: many; d_call: TRBD1; cdr3_aa: CASTGGDRDSYGYTF; cdr3_nt: TGTGCCAGCACCGGGGGGGATCGGGACAGCTATGGCTACACCTTC
j_call: TRBJ1-6; v_call: TRBV28; clone_size: -; d_call: -; cdr3_aa: CASRVGRSNSPLHF; cdr3_nt: TGTGCCAGCAGGGTGGGAAGGAGTAATTCACCCCTCCACTTT
j_call: TRBJ1-5; v_call: TRBV7-2; clone_size: -; d_call: -; cdr3_aa: CASSLAWGGNQPQHF; cdr3_nt: TGTGCCAGCAGCTTAGCATGGGGCGGCAATCAGCCCCAGCATTTT
j_call: TRBJ1-5; v_call: TRBV28; clone_size: once; d_call: -; cdr3_aa: CASSFPGTRNQPQHF; cdr3_nt: TGTGCCAGCAGTTTTCCCGGGACAAGGAATCAGCCCCAGCATTTT
j_call: TRBJ2-5; v_call: TRBV6-2/TRBV6-3; clone_size: many; d_call: TRBD2; cdr3_aa: CASSYDSGGAPETQYF; cdr3_nt: TGTGCCAGCAGTTACGACAGCGGGGGGGCGCCGGAGACCCAGTACTTC
j_call: TRBJ1-2; v_call: TRBV30; clone_size: few; d_call: TRBD1; cdr3_aa: CAWSVQGAPPDGYTF; cdr3_nt: TGTGCCTGGAGTGTACAGGGGGCGCCCCCCGATGGCTACACCTTC
j_call: TRBJ2-2; v_call: TRBV28; clone_size: few; d_call: TRBD1; cdr3_aa: CASKRGGFDTGELFF; cdr3_nt: TGTGCCAGCAAACGAGGGGGCTTCGACACCGGGGAGCTGTTTTTT
j_call: TRBJ2-1; v_call: TRBV6-1; clone_size: few; d_call: TRBD2; cdr3_aa: CASSDWAGGNEQFF; cdr3_nt: TGTGCCAGCAGTGACTGGGCGGGGGGCAATGAGCAGTTCTTC
j_call: TRBJ1-5; v_call: TRBV28; clone_size: -; d_call: -; cdr3_aa: CASSPGGVSNQPQHF; cdr3_nt: TGTGCCAGCAGCCCCGGAGGGGTTAGCAATCAGCCCCAGCATTTT
j_call: TRBJ2-7; v_call: TRBV20-1; clone_size: many; d_call: TRBD1; cdr3_aa: CSVQSGGQGNYEQYF; cdr3_nt: TGCAGTGTTCAATCCGGGGGACAGGGCAACTACGAGCAGTACTTC
j_call: TRBJ2-7; v_call: TRBV2; clone_size: -; d_call: TRBD1; cdr3_aa: CASSAQGTYYEQYF; cdr3_nt: TGTGCCAGCAGTGCACAGGGGACCTACTACGAGCAGTACTTC
j_call: TRBJ1-2; v_call: TRBV18; clone_size: -; d_call: -; cdr3_aa: CASSPPERTGHGYTF; cdr3_nt: TGTGCCAGCTCACCACCGGAGCGGACGGGGCATGGCTACACCTTC
j_call: TRBJ2-2; v_call: TRBV11-2; clone_size: -; d_call: TRBD1; cdr3_aa: CASSLDHITGVSGELFF; cdr3_nt: TGTGCCAGCAGCTTAGATCACATTACAGGGGTTTCCGGGGAGCTGTTTTTT
j_call: TRBJ2-5; v_call: TRBV4-1; clone_size: -; d_call: -; cdr3_aa: CASSQDHVETQYF; cdr3_nt: TGCGCCAGCAGCCAAGATCACGTAGAGACCCAGTACTTC
j_call: TRBJ2-7; v_call: TRBV6-1; clone_size: -; d_call: -; cdr3_aa: CASSERRGAYEQYF; cdr3_nt: TGTGCCAGCAGTGAAAGAAGGGGGGCGTACGAGCAGTACTTC
j_call: TRBJ2-7; v_call: TRBV11-3; clone_size: -; d_call: TRBD1; cdr3_aa: CASSWRDRTRYEQYF; cdr3_nt: TGTGCCAGCAGCTGGAGGGACAGGACCCGCTACGAGCAGTACTTC
j_call: TRBJ1-5; v_call: TRBV6-1; clone_size: -; d_call: -; cdr3_aa: CASSMGKSNQPQHF; cdr3_nt: TGTGCCAGCAGTATGGGGAAAAGCAATCAGCCCCAGCATTTT
j_call: TRBJ1-5; v_call: TRBV6-5; clone_size: -; d_call: -; cdr3_aa: CASSSALGDQPQHF; cdr3_nt: TGTGCCAGCAGTTCCGCACTGGGCGATCAGCCTCAGCATTTT
j_call: TRBJ2-7; v_call: TRBV12-3/TRBV12-4; clone_size: -; d_call: -; cdr3_aa: CASSWGLRRKETYEQYF; cdr3_nt: TGTGCCAGCAGTTGGGGGCTCCGCAGAAAAGAAACCTACGAGCAGTACTTC